This T cell receptor (beta chain) was identified during a study of T-cell memory formation after mild COVID-19. Germline CDR1 and CDR2: MNHNY and SVGAGI (reference sequence). The CDR3 spans 13 residues. Deletions cut 4 bases from V and 2 bases from J, with 8 bases between. TCRdb ran MiXCR on the 5' RACE reads and lists one entry per CDR3 protein. The repertoire holds under 35,000 distinct CDR3 sequences, with around 6.8% as singletons. This clonotype was seen many times. Material: PBMCs or a T cell subset sorted from them (not recorded which). The sequence was obtained from an adult woman who had mild COVID-19 (a few samples of this study predate the infection). Cell type and time point are not known. The rearrangement links TRBV6-6 to TRBJ1-2, with D hard to call. CDR3 DNA: TGTGCCAGCAGTTTGACGATGAACTATGGCTACACCTTC. Amino acid sequence: CASSLTMNYGYTF.